This T cell receptor (beta chain) was documented in a study of cytomegalovirus exposure and HLA in healthy donors. Study-level points and caveats: Prediction of most subjects' HLA-A and HLA-B alleles by TCR beta sequences was reportedly accurate.

This CDR3 region has 15 residues. Trimming stripped 3 bases from V and 7 bases from J, with 15 bases between. The germline CDR1 and CDR2 sequences are LNHDA and SQIVND (reference sequence). PCR primers comprised 60 Vbeta and 13 Jbeta primers. Produced via immunoSEQ multiplex PCR; TCRdb's table is partial and in-frame only. Here the sample spans around 260,000 clones, about four fifths being singletons. As regards this clone: What it binds is unknown.

Material for sequencing was PBMCs. The chain joins TRBV19 to TRBJ1-4, with D maybe TRBD1 (5 bases). The source of this sequence is a girl aged 2-10 years in good health and CMV-seronegative. CDR3 nucleotide sequence: TGTGCCAGTAGTATGGGACTCTCTTCTTTTGAAAAACTGTTTTTT. It translates to CASSMGLSSFEKLFF.